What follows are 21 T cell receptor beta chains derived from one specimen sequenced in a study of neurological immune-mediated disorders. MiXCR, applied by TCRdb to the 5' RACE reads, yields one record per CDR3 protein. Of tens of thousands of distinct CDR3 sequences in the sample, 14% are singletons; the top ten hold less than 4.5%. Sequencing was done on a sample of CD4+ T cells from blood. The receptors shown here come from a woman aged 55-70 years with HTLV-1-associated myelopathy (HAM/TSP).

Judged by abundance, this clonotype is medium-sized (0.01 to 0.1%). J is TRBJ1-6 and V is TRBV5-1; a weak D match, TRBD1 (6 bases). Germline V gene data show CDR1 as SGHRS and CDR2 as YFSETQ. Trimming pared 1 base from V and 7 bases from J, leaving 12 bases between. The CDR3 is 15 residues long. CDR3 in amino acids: CASSLSYRDNSPLHF. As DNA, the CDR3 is TGCGCCAGCAGCTTGTCGTACAGGGACAATTCACCCCTCCACTTT.

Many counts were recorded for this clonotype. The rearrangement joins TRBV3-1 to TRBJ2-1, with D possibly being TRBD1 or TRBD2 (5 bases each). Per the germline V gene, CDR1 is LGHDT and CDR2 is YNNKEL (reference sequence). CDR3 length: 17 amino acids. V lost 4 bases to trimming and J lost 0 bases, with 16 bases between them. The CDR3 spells CASSRLSWGSSYNEQFF. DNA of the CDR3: TGTGCCAGCAGCCGCCTCAGTTGGGGGAGCTCCTACAATGAGCAGTTCTTC.

Here the CDR3 DNA reads TGCAGCGTTGTAGTGGGGGTATACAATGAGCAGTTCTTC. Protein sequence: CSVVVGVYNEQFF. This chain joins TRBV29-1 and TRBJ2-1, with D perhaps given as TRBD1 or TRBD2 (5 bases each). Germline assignment: CDR1 SQVTM and CDR2 ANQGSEA. V was clipped by 4 bases and J by 4 bases, with 11 bases between them. CDR3 size: 13 residues.

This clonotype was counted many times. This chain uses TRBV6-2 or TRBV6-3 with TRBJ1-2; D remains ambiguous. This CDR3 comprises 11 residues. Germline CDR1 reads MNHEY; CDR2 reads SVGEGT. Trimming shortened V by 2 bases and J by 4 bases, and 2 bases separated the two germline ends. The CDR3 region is CASSYPYGYTF. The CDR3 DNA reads TGTGCCAGCAGTTACCCCTATGGCTACACCTTC.

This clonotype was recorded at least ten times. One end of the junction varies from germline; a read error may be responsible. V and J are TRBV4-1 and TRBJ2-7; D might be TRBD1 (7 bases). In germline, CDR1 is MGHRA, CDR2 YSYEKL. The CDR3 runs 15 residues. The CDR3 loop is CASTQDYLQGREQYF. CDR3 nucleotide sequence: TGCGCCAGCACCCAAGATTATCTACAGGGGAGGGAGCAGTACTTC.

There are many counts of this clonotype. The CDR3 here is CASSKDQSNQPQHF. CDR3 DNA sequence: TGTGCCAGCAGCAAGGACCAGAGCAATCAGCCCCAGCATTTT. The V call is TRBV12-3 or TRBV12-4, the J call TRBJ1-5; D is unresolved. This CDR3 is built from 14 residues. The V end lost 6 bases, the J end lost 1 base, and 10 bases lay between the germline ends.

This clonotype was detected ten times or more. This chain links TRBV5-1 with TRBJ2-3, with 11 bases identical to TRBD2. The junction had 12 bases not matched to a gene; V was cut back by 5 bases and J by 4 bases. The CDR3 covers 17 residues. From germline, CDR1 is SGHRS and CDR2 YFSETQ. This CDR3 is CASREGSGGAGADTQYF. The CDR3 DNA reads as TGCGCCAGCAGGGAAGGTAGCGGGGGGGCCGGGGCAGATACGCAGTATTTT.

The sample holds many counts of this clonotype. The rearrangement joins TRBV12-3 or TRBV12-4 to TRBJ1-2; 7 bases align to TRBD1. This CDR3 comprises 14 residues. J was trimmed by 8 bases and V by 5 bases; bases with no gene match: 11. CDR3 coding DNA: TGTGCCAGCAGTCCGACAGGGACCTTAGAAGGCTACACCTTC. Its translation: CASSPTGTLEGYTF.

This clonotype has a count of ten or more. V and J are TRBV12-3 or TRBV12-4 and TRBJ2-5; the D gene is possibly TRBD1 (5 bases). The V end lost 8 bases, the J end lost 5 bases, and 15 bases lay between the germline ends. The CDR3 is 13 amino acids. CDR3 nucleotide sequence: TGTGCCAGCCACCTGGGTGGGGCTGAGACCCAGTACTTC. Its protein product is CASHLGGAETQYF.

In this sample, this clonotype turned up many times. Here the CDR3 reads CSATLQGVTDTQYF. The CDR3 nucleotides read TGCAGTGCCACTCTACAGGGGGTTACAGATACGCAGTATTTT. The chain is built from TRBV20-1 and TRBJ2-3; 8 bases map to TRBD1. Trimming removed 6 bases from V and 3 bases from J; junction bases left unmatched: 8. The CDR3 is 14 residues long. Germline values: CDR1 DFQATT, CDR2 SNEGSKA (reference sequence).

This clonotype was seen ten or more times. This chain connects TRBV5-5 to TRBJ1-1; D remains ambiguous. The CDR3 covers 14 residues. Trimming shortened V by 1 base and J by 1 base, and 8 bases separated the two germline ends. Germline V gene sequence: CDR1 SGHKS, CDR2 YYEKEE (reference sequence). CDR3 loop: CASSLREPNTEAFF. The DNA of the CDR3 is TGTGCCAGCAGCTTGCGGGAACCGAACACTGAAGCTTTCTTT.

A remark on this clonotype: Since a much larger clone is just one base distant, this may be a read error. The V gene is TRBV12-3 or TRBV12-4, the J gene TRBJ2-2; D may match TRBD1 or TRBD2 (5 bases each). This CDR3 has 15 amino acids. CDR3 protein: CASSLGGAGTGEMFF. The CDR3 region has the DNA TGTGCCAGCAGTTTAGGGGGCGCCGGAACCGGGGAGATGTTTTTT.

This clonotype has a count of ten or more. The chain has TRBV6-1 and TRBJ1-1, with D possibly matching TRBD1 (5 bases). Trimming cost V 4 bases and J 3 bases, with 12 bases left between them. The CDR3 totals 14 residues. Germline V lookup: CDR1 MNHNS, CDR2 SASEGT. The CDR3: CASSVTGGYTEAFF. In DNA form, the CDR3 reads TGTGCCAGCAGTGTGACGGGGGGTTACACTGAAGCTTTCTTT.

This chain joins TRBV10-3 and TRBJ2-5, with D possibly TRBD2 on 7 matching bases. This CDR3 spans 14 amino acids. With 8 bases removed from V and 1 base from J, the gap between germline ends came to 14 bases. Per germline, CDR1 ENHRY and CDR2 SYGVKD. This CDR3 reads CAIGTRGAQETQYF. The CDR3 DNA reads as TGTGCCATCGGCACCCGGGGGGCCCAAGAGACCCAGTACTTC.

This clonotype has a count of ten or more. In DNA, the CDR3 is TGTGCCAGCAGCGGAGGCCCCCCAGGGGGCCCCACTGAAGCTTTCTTT. Translation gives CASSGGPPGGPTEAFF. This sequence joins TRBV9 and TRBJ1-1; 8 bases are shared with TRBD1. CDR1 is SGDLS, CDR2 YYNGEE, per germline. The J segment lost 4 bases and the V segment lost 3 bases, leaving 11 bases of the junction unmatched. The CDR3 extends over 16 amino acids.

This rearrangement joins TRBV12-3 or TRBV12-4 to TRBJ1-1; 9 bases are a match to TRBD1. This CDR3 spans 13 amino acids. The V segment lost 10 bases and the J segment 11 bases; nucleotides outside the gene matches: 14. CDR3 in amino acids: CAIRPSTGGHAFF. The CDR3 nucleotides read TGTGCCATCAGACCCAGCACAGGGGGCCATGCTTTCTTT.

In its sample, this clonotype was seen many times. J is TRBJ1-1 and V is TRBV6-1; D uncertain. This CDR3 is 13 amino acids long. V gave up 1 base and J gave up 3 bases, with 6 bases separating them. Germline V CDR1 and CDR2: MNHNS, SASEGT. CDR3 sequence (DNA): TGTGCCAGCAGTGAAGTCCGGGACACTGAAGCTTTCTTT. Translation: CASSEVRDTEAFF.

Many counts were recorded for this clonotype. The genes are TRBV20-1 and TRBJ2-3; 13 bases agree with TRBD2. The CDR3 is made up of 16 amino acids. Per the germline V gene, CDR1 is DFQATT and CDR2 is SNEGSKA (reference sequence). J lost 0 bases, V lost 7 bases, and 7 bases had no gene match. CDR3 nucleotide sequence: TGCAGTGTTATGGGACTAGCGGGGACCAGCACAGATACGCAGTATTTT. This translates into CSVMGLAGTSTDTQYF.

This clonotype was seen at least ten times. The CDR3 region has the DNA TGTGCCAGCAGTTGGCTCGACGAGCAGTACTTC. The encoded protein is CASSWLDEQYF. The V gene is TRBV6-5, the J gene TRBJ2-7, with D unresolved. In germline, CDR1 is MNHEY, CDR2 SVGAGI. This CDR3 has 11 residues. Trimming pared 4 bases from V and 5 bases from J, leaving 6 bases between.

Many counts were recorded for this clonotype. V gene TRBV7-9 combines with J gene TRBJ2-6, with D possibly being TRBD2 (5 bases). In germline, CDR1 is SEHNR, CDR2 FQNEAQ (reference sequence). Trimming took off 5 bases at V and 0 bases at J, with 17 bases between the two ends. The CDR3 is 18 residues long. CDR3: CASSNWHSEGSGANVLTF. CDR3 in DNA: TGTGCCAGCAGCAACTGGCACAGTGAGGGCTCTGGGGCCAACGTCCTGACTTTC.

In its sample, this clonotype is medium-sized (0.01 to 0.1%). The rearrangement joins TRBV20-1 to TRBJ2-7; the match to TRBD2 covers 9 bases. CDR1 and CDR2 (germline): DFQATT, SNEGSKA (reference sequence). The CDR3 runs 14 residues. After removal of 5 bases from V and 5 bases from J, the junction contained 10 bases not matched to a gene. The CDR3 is CSAYSGGGRDEQYF. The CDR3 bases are TGCAGTGCTTATAGCGGGGGCGGGCGGGACGAGCAGTACTTC.